This T cell receptor beta chain was recovered during a study of response to subunit inactivated influenza vaccine. Study results and caveats: Few new T cells, the authors suggested, are recruited by each seasonal influenza vaccination.

V was pared by 8 bases and J by 6 bases, with 19 bases between. CDR3 length equals 15 residues. Germline assignment: CDR1 SGHVS and CDR2 FNYEAQ. With regard to this clonotype: Its antigen remains unidentified.

TCRdb re-called the RT-PCR reads through MiXCR, storing one row per CDR3 protein. The table has about half a million distinct CDR3 sequences, less than 8% seen once. This sample comprised PBMCs from blood, obtained less than 25 months after vaccination. The rearrangement links TRBV7-6 to TRBJ2-2; D gene unclear. This clonotype originated in a man between 50 and 70 years old who received an inactivated influenza vaccine. CDR3 sequence: CASGYWAGNAGELFF. As DNA, the CDR3 is TGTGCCAGCGGGTACTGGGCCGGAAACGCCGGGGAGCTGTTTTTT.